The 18 T cell receptor beta chains given below trace back to one sample, sequenced in a study of graft-versus-host responses after intestinal transplantation. Their antigens remain unidentified. Profiled with immunoSEQ multiplex PCR; TCRdb holds only in-frame clones, not every one. This table has about 91,000 clones, around 90% appearing once. The sequencing here drew on unstimulated CD4+ T cells sorted from spleen or lymph node cells, taken before transplant. Every receptor here comes from a human donor who was the organ donor for an intestinal transplant.

The chain employs TRBV5-4 and TRBJ2-2; tentatively, D is TRBD2 (6 bases). The CDR3 has 17 residues. V was pared by 0 bases and J by 2 bases, with 14 bases between. CDR1 and CDR2 (germline): SGHNT, YYREEE (reference sequence). The CDR3 bases are TGTGCCAGCAGCTTGGGGTCCGGGACTGTAAACACCGGGGAGCTGTTTTTT. This translates into CASSLGSGTVNTGELFF.

V gene TRBV28 combines with J gene TRBJ2-1; 9 bases are shared with TRBD2. The germline CDR1 and CDR2 sequences are MDHEN and SYDVKM. With V trimmed by 2 bases and J by 7 bases, 3 bases remained unmatched. The CDR3 length is 14 residues. The CDR3 sequence: CASSLAGGYNEQFF. For the CDR3, the DNA is TGTGCCAGCAGTTTAGCGGGAGGGTATAATGAGCAGTTCTTC. The variable domain in full, completed from reference TRBV28 and TRBJ2-1, reads DVKVTQSSRYLVKRTGEKVFLECVQDMDHENMFWYRQDPGLGLRLIYFSYDVKMKEKGDIPEGYSVSREKKERFSLILESASTNQTSMYLCASSLAGGYNEQFFGPGTRLTVL.

The V call is TRBV7-9, the J call TRBJ1-1; D gene unclear. This CDR3 is built from 12 residues. Germline CDR1 reads SEHNR; CDR2 reads FQNEAQ (reference sequence). V lost 5 bases and J lost 9, with 13 bases in between. CDR3 bases: TGTGCCAGCAGCATAGGACTAATCAAAGCTTTCTTT. It yields the protein CASSIGLIKAFF.

This clone was observed a few times. The genes are TRBV6-6 and TRBJ1-3; the D gene is possibly TRBD1 (5 bases). From germline, CDR1 is MNHNY and CDR2 SVGAGI (reference sequence). This CDR3 is built from 16 residues. The V end lost 2 bases, the J end lost 0 bases, and 11 bases lay between the germline ends. In DNA, the CDR3 is TGTGCCAGCAGTTACGGGGGGATCTCCTCTGGAAACACCATATATTTT. The encoded protein is CASSYGGISSGNTIYF.

The chain has TRBV2 and TRBJ1-1; D gene unclear. The germline gives CDR1 SNHLY, CDR2 FYNNEI. The CDR3 sequence is 14 residues long. Trimming removed 2 bases from V and 8 bases from J, with 15 bases in between. CDR3 region: CASSETPARGEAFF. CDR3 sequence (DNA): TGTGCCAGCAGTGAAACCCCCGCGCGCGGAGAAGCTTTCTTT. Filled out from reference TRBV2 and TRBJ1-1, the complete variable domain reads EPEVTQTPSHQVTQMGQEVILRCVPISNHLYFYWYRQILGQKVEFLVSFYNNEISEKSEIFDDQFSVERPDGSNFTLKIRSTKLEDSAMYFCASSETPARGEAFFGQGTRLTVV.

The chain joins TRBV7-2 to TRBJ2-1, with 9 positions matching TRBD2. The germline V gene encodes CDR1 SGHTA and CDR2 FQGNSA. V lost 5 bases, J lost 7 bases, and 9 bases stayed unmatched. The CDR3 is 15 residues long. CDR3 in amino acids: CASSPARLAGNEQFF. The CDR3 DNA reads TGTGCCAGCAGCCCAGCCCGCCTAGCGGGAAATGAGCAGTTCTTC.

This clone was recorded only once. This rearrangement joins TRBV7-3 to TRBJ1-1; 7 nucleotides agree with TRBD1. CDR1 is SGHTA, CDR2 FQGTGA, per germline. The CDR3 sequence is 14 residues long. Losses at the gene ends were 7 bases for V and 4 bases for J; bases not matched to a gene: 9. CDR3 sequence: CASKGGPGITEAFF. The CDR3 DNA is TGTGCCAGCAAAGGGGGCCCCGGGATCACTGAAGCTTTCTTT.

The chain recombines TRBV5-1 with TRBJ2-3, with D possibly being TRBD1 (6 bases). Trimming cost V 3 bases and J 0 bases, with 8 bases left between them. CDR1 is SGHRS, CDR2 YFSETQ, per germline. The CDR3 has 14 residues. The CDR3 sequence: CASSSGASTDTQYF. The DNA of the CDR3 is TGCGCCAGCAGCTCAGGGGCTAGCACAGATACGCAGTATTTT.

The chain joins TRBV5-6 to TRBJ2-6; the D gene is possibly TRBD2 (6 bases). The CDR3 is 16 amino acids. From germline, CDR1 is SGHDT and CDR2 YYEEEE. V shed 4 bases and J shed 4 bases, with 15 bases lying between them. CDR3 coding DNA: TGTGCCAGCAGCAAGGTCGGGGGAAGGGGGGCCAACGTCCTGACTTTC. Its protein product is CASSKVGGRGANVLTF.

The chain carries TRBV5-1 and TRBJ1-2; TRBD1 matches at 9 bases. CDR3 length equals 13 residues. Germline V lookup: CDR1 SGHRS, CDR2 YFSETQ. Unmatched junction bases numbered 5, after V lost 5 bases and J lost 6 bases. As DNA, the CDR3 is TGCGCCAGCAGTCACGACAGGGGGGATGGCTACACCTTC. Translation gives CASSHDRGDGYTF.

The gene calls are TRBV5-8 and TRBJ2-2; 11 nucleotides align to TRBD2. Germline-derived CDR1 and CDR2 are SGHTS and YDEGEE. J was trimmed by 5 bases and V by 3 bases; bases with no gene match: 6. The CDR3 contains 16 residues. CDR3 in amino acids: CASSSRLAGRTGELFF. DNA of the CDR3: TGTGCCAGCAGCTCGCGACTAGCGGGACGTACCGGGGAGCTGTTTTTT.

J is TRBJ1-5 and V is TRBV2, with D perhaps TRBD1 (5 bases). Looked up from germline, CDR1 is SNHLY and CDR2 is FYNNEI. V was shortened by 4 bases and J by 4 bases, with 11 bases between the two germline ends. The CDR3 has 14 residues. CDR3 in DNA: TGTGCCAGCAGTGCTACAGGCTTTAATCAGCCCCAGCATTTT. It yields the protein CASSATGFNQPQHF. Supplemented by reference TRBV2 and TRBJ1-5, the full variable domain reads EPEVTQTPSHQVTQMGQEVILRCVPISNHLYFYWYRQILGQKVEFLVSFYNNEISEKSEIFDDQFSVERPDGSNFTLKIRSTKLEDSAMYFCASSATGFNQPQHFGDGTRLSIL.

V and J are TRBV29-1 and TRBJ2-2; 10 bases agree with TRBD2. Losses at the gene ends were 8 bases for V and 6 bases for J; bases not matched to a gene: 6. The CDR3 is made up of 13 amino acids. The V gene's germline CDR1 is SQVTM and CDR2 ANQGSEA. CDR3 amino acids: CSTAGGTAGELFF. CDR3 DNA sequence: TGCAGCACAGCGGGGGGGACGGCCGGGGAGCTGTTTTTT.

The chain combines TRBV7-3 with TRBJ1-6; TRBD1 aligns across 7 bases. V gave up 2 bases and J gave up 7 bases; unmatched junction bases: 5. Germline V lookup: CDR1 SGHTA, CDR2 FQGTGA. There are 15 residues in the CDR3. In DNA form, the CDR3 reads TGTGCCAGCAGCTTATCAGGGACAGAGAATTCACCCCTCCACTTT. Residues: CASSLSGTENSPLHF.

The chain recombines TRBV23-1 with TRBJ1-2; D unclear. TRBV23-1 is reported as an ORF; its role is uncertain. The length of the CDR3 is 13 residues. Trimming removed 2 bases from V and 4 bases from J, with 8 bases in between. The CDR3 is CASSQGEAYGYTF. DNA of the CDR3: TGCGCCAGCAGTCAAGGAGAGGCCTATGGCTACACCTTC.

V usage is TRBV6-5 and J usage is TRBJ2-3; TRBD1 matches 9 bases. The CDR3 covers 15 residues. Germline trimming cut 6 bases from V and 1 base from J; bases unmatched to any gene: 5. Germline CDR1 MNHEY, CDR2 SVGAGI. CDR3 DNA: TGTGCCAGCAGCCGCGGGACAGGGCGCACAGATACGCAGTATTTT. It translates to CASSRGTGRTDTQYF.

This sequence joins TRBV5-1 and TRBJ1-2; D perhaps matches TRBD1 (5 bases). The CDR3 covers 14 residues. V was shortened by 1 base and J by 5 bases, with 12 bases between the two germline ends. The germline V gene encodes CDR1 SGHRS and CDR2 YFSETQ. The CDR3 is CASSLQGDHYGYTF. CDR3 nucleotide sequence: TGCGCCAGCAGCTTGCAGGGCGATCATTATGGCTACACCTTC.

This rearrangement joins TRBV9 to TRBJ2-1; the match to TRBD2 covers 10 bases. The germline CDR1 and CDR2 sequences are SGDLS and YYNGEE. V lost 0 bases to trimming and J lost 4 bases; unmatched junction nucleotides: 10. There are 18 residues in the CDR3. The DNA of the CDR3 is TGTGCCAGCAGCGTAGCTTCGAGCGGGAGGGCCTCATACAATGAGCAGTTCTTC. It specifies CASSVASSGRASYNEQFF.